This TCR beta chain was sequenced during a study of patients and donors after allogeneic stem cell transplantation. The sample holds a few counts of this clonotype. TCRdb re-analysed the RT-PCR reads in MiXCR, keeping a single row per CDR3 protein. The data contain about a million distinct CDR3 sequences, approximately 19% of them singletons. The CDR3 extends over 15 amino acids. Germline CDR1 SGHNT, CDR2 YENEEA. Trimming shortened V by 1 base and J by 8 bases, and 14 bases separated the two germline ends. Input material: blood, either unsorted or a sorted T cell fraction (not recorded which). The TCR sequence derives from a human donor who was either an allogeneic HSCT recipient or a stem cell or donor lymphocyte infusion donor (not recorded which). It is not recorded whose cells these are; they may come from a transplant donor. The rearrangement joins TRBV11-3 to TRBJ1-4; D may be TRBD1 (5 bases). In nucleotides, the CDR3 is TGTGCCAGCAGCTTAGGGGACCTGCAGAGCGAAAAACTGTTTTTT. Its translation is CASSLGDLQSEKLFF.